This T cell receptor beta chain was documented in a study of Ad26.COV2.S vaccination and SARS-CoV-2 variants. Assay: immunoSEQ multiplex PCR; the TCRdb copy retains only in-frame clones and omits some. The table includes 250,000 to 300,000 clones, 87% detected once. Stated treatment: 15 to 20 received Ad26.COV2.S at low or high dose, single or two shots; several received placebo; per-sample allocation not given. The investigators took samples on day 63 after the first vaccine or placebo injection. A Boston donor was an adult aged 18-55 years. What was given as vaccine was an Ad26 vector encoding Wuhan-strain SARS-CoV-2 spike. The V gene's germline CDR1 is KGHSH and CDR2 LQKENI. The CDR3 loop spans 15 amino acids. V lost 0 bases, J lost 0 bases, and 9 bases lay in between. About this clone: Antigen specificity is unknown.

Overall study findings and caveats: Placebo recipients and vaccine recipients were similar in non-spike TCR breadth.

This chain joins TRBV18 and TRBJ2-7, with D possibly being TRBD2 (5 bases). The sequencing here drew on peripheral blood, taken in a trial of Ad26.COV2.S vaccine versus placebo. The source is a person aged 18-60 years who received the Ad26.COV2.S COVID-19 vaccine or a placebo. The CDR3 sequence: CASSPPLASSYEQYF. The CDR3 bases are TGTGCCAGCTCACCACCCTTAGCGAGCTCCTACGAGCAGTACTTC.